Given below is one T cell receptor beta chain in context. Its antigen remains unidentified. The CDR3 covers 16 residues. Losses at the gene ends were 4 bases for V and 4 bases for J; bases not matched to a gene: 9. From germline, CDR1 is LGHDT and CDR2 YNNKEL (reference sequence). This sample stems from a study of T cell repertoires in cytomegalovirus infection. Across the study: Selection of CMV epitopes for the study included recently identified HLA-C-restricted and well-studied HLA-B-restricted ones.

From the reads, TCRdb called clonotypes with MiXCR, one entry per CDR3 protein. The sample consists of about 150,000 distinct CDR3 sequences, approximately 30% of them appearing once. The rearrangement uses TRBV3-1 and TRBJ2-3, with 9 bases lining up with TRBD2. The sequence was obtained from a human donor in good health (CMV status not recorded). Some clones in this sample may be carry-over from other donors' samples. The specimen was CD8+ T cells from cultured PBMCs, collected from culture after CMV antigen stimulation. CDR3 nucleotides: TGTGCCAGCAGCCTTAGCCTGGGCGGGGGGGCAGATACGCAGTATTTT. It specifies CASSLSLGGGADTQYF.